Detailed here is one T cell receptor (beta chain). Original methodology: Amplification with reference gene primers provided the estimates of nucleated cell counts. This table comes from immunoSEQ multiplex PCR, and its TCRdb copy is limited to in-frame clones, with some not included. V and J calls and clone size are copied from that table; D and trimming were computed from the DNA. The table has approximately 200,000 clones, more than 75% seen once; the top ten hold around 5.9%. This specimen belongs to a study of blood T cell repertoires in COVID-19. For the study at large: Researchers got acute and convalescent COVID-19 samples from the United States, Italy and Spain. T cells, B-cell-depleted T cells, or PBMCs supplied cDNA or gDNA.

Seattle's enrolled individuals joined amid active infection and were then monitored longitudinally. CDR1 is SNHLY and CDR2 is FYNNEI in the germline V gene. The CDR3 sequence is 14 residues long. V lost 5 bases to trimming and J lost 5 bases; unmatched junction nucleotides: 5. V and J are TRBV2 and TRBJ2-7; 11 bases match TRBD1. The clonotype comes from a woman in her thirties or forties with COVID-19, enrolled during active disease. The sample comprised peripheral blood. This CDR3 is CASSLDRGLDEQYF. The CDR3 region has the DNA TGTGCCAGCAGTTTGGACAGGGGGCTCGACGAGCAGTACTTC.